Below, 8 T cell receptor beta chains from the same sample are listed, as sequenced in a study of shared clonotypes between healthy human individuals. Profiling relied on immunoSEQ multiplex PCR, and the TCRdb table lists in-frame clones only, not all of them. Of millions of clones detected, over 90% appear once; the ten largest clones hold roughly 0.36%. The specimen was naive CD4+ T cells from PBMCs. Stated subset: CD45RA+ positively selected. The receptors shown here come from a man aged 18 to 30 in good health. Some clones in this sample may be carry-over from other donors' samples.

A single count supports this clone. The chain couples TRBV27 to TRBJ2-2; either TRBD1 or TRBD2 may fit D (5 bases each). From germline, CDR1 is MNHEY and CDR2 SMNVEV (reference sequence). V was trimmed by 7 bases and J by 0 bases, leaving 15 bases between them. CDR3 size: 16 residues. CDR3 in DNA: TGTGCCAGCACCCTCCGGGGCTCCGCGAACACCGGGGAGCTGTTTTTT. Amino acids: CASTLRGSANTGELFF.

The chain links TRBV18 to TRBJ2-5; D uncertain. The germline V gene encodes CDR1 KGHSH and CDR2 LQKENI. This CDR3 is 13 amino acids long. The V end lost 2 bases, the J end lost 3 bases, and 7 bases lay between the germline ends. The DNA of the CDR3 is TGTGCCAGCTCACCAAGCGAGAAAGAGACCCAGTACTTC. The encoded protein is CASSPSEKETQYF.

V usage is TRBV10-3 and J usage is TRBJ2-7; the D is unclear. CDR1 and CDR2 (germline): ENHRY, SYGVKD. The V end lost 0 bases, the J end lost 5 bases, and 11 bases lay between the germline ends. The CDR3 covers 14 residues. This CDR3 reads CAISESGNLDEQYF. The CDR3 DNA reads as TGTGCCATCAGTGAGTCGGGGAATCTGGACGAGCAGTACTTC.

This chain connects TRBV4-3 to TRBJ1-2; D is unresolved. With 1 base removed from V and 2 bases from J, the gap between germline ends came to 17 bases. This CDR3 region has 17 residues. Per germline, CDR1 LGHNA and CDR2 YSLEER. The CDR3 sequence is CASSQGGWTEGNYGYTF. CDR3 DNA: TGCGCCAGCAGCCAAGGTGGGTGGACGGAAGGAAACTATGGCTACACCTTC.

V usage is TRBV7-3 and J usage is TRBJ1-3; 9 bases line up with TRBD1. V lost 5 bases, J lost 0 bases, and 5 bases stayed unmatched. CDR1 and CDR2 (germline): SGHTA, FQGTGA. This CDR3 has 16 residues. The CDR3 DNA sequence: TGTGCCAGCAGCCTAGGGGGACAGGGCTCTGGAAACACCATATATTTT. It yields the protein CASSLGGQGSGNTIYF. The entire variable domain, with the rest obtained from reference TRBV7-3 and TRBJ1-3, is as follows: GAGVSQTPSNKVTEKGKYVELRCDPISGHTALYWYRQSLGQGPEFLIYFQGTGAADDSGLPNDRFFAVRPEGSVSTLKIQRTERGDSAVYLCASSLGGQGSGNTIYFGEGSWLTVV.

The gene calls are TRBV7-2 and TRBJ2-7; 9 bases align to TRBD2. This CDR3 is 14 amino acids long. V gave up 5 bases and J gave up 3 bases; unmatched junction bases: 5. From germline, CDR1 is SGHTA and CDR2 FQGNSA. The CDR3 DNA reads TGTGCCAGCAGCCCGGGACTAGCTCTCTACGAGCAGTACTTC. Protein product: CASSPGLALYEQYF.

CDR3 amino acids: CAWSVRGPLGGYTF. CDR3 in DNA: TGTGCCTGGAGTGTACGGGGCCCACTGGGGGGCTACACCTTC. This chain joins TRBV30 and TRBJ1-2; perhaps TRBD1 as D (5 bases). Deletions cut 0 bases from V and 8 bases from J, with 16 bases between. The CDR3 runs 14 residues. The germline V gene encodes CDR1 GTSNPN and CDR2 SVGIG (reference sequence).

The chain is built from TRBV7-9 and TRBJ2-2; D is uncertain. Per the germline V gene, CDR1 is SEHNR and CDR2 is FQNEAQ (reference sequence). CDR3 length: 12 amino acids. With 4 bases removed from V and 12 bases from J, the gap between germline ends came to 12 bases. In nucleotides, the CDR3 is TGTGCCAGCAGCTCAGGACGGGCGAAGCTGTTTTTT. This translates into CASSSGRAKLFF.